Sequencing of this T cell receptor beta chain was carried out in a study of cytomegalovirus exposure and HLA in healthy donors. Points on this clone: Its specificity is unknown.

Study-level findings and limits: In a later analysis, compared with equally common non-associated chains, HLA-associated beta chains were more expanded. Most observed TCR sequences were rare, whereas some public TCRs were detected in many donors.

CDR1 is SNHLY, CDR2 FYNNEI, per germline. Trimming removed 8 bases from V and 8 bases from J, with 18 bases in between. This CDR3 region has 14 residues. Primers for the PCR totalled 60 Vbeta and 13 Jbeta. Some clones are missing from TCRdb's copy, which holds only in-frame ones; the method was immunoSEQ multiplex PCR. The sample records about 35,000 clones, 80% being singletons. The receptor was isolated from a male donor in good health and CMV-seronegative. The chain carries TRBV2 and TRBJ1-4; perhaps TRBD1 as D (6 bases). The material sequenced was PBMCs. In DNA form, the CDR3 reads TGTGCCAGCGTGGGGGCGCCGGGGGGCGAAAAACTGTTTTTT. This gives the protein CASVGAPGGEKLFF.